This TCR beta chain is drawn from a study of cytomegalovirus exposure and HLA in healthy donors. Study at large: Among the approximately 430 donors who were genotyped, roughly 86% fell in the genetic ancestry cluster that is associated with self-reported Caucasian donors. Study-level points and caveats: The study listed 164 cytomegalovirus-associated TCR beta chains. Many donors carried some public TCRs, although rarity characterized most TCR sequences.

The PCR made use of 60 Vbeta and 13 Jbeta primers. Clones were sequenced by immunoSEQ multiplex PCR, and TCRdb holds only the in-frame ones, with some missing. This sample has 150,000 or so clones, with 80% found just once. Though nominally healthy at sampling, donors likely had unrecorded immune exposures. As concerns this clone: Its antigen is not known.

With 4 bases removed from V and 1 base from J, the gap between germline ends came to 12 bases. CDR1 SGHDT and CDR2 YYEEEE come from the germline V gene. This CDR3 comprises 15 residues. The chain joins TRBV5-6 to TRBJ1-5, with D hard to call. Sequencing was performed on PBMCs. This TCR derives from a man between 45 and 60 years old in good health and CMV-seronegative. The CDR3: CASSIRGRSNQPQHF. CDR3 DNA sequence: TGTGCCAGCAGCATAAGAGGGAGGAGCAATCAGCCCCAGCATTTT.